These 10 T cell receptor beta chains share one sample of origin, sequenced in a study of molecular identifiers for immune sequencing clone quantification. A single record per CDR3 protein comes from TCRdb applying MiXCR to the PCR reads. Among 8,000 to 11,000 distinct CDR3 sequences, over 15% were seen once, and the ten largest hold over 2%. Sequencing was done on a sample of naive CD8+ T cells from blood, with Jurkat cell RNA spiked in. The subset: FACS-sorted CD8+CD4-CCR7+CD45RA+ naive T cells. These receptors all come from a human donor in good health. Some libraries in this study had Jurkat cell RNA spiked in.

Many counts were recorded for this clonotype. V and J are TRBV7-6 and TRBJ2-1; 10 bases fit TRBD2. The CDR3 consists of 15 residues. The germline gives CDR1 SGHVS, CDR2 FNYEAQ. Trimming at V came to 1 base and at J to 7 bases, leaving 4 bases not matched to a gene. The CDR3 nucleotides read TGTGCCAGCAGCTTAGTAGCGGGAGGAACTAATGAGCAGTTCTTC. As protein: CASSLVAGGTNEQFF. Supplemented by reference TRBV7-6 and TRBJ2-1, the full variable domain reads GAGVSQSPRYKVTKRGQDVALRCDPISGHVSLYWYRQALGQGPEFLTYFNYEAQQDKSGLPNDRFSAERPEGSISTLTIQRTEQRDSAMYRCASSLVAGGTNEQFFGPGTRLTVL.

Remarks on this clonotype: The junction and the germline gene differ at one end; a read error may be behind it. The CDR3 sequence: CASSLDYTMWHF. The CDR3 nucleotides are TGTGCCAGCAGTCTCGACTATACTATGTGGCACTTC. The chain carries TRBV12-3 or TRBV12-4 and TRBJ2-7, with D tentatively TRBD2 (5 bases). The CDR3 has 12 residues.

In its sample, this clonotype ranks as medium-sized (0.01 to 0.1%). The chain uses TRBV4-3 and TRBJ2-1; 7 bases line up with TRBD1. CDR1 and CDR2 (germline): LGHNA, YSLEER. The length of the CDR3 is 16 residues. The J segment lost 2 bases and the V segment lost 3 bases, leaving 7 bases of the junction unmatched. DNA of the CDR3: TGCGCCAGCAGCCACGATAGACAGGGCCCCTACAATGAGCAGTTCTTC. Residues: CASSHDRQGPYNEQFF.

A few counts support this clonotype. The V gene is TRBV7-9, the J gene TRBJ2-1; 8 nucleotides line up with TRBD1. In germline, CDR1 is SEHNR, CDR2 FQNEAQ (reference sequence). J lost 1 base, V lost 5 bases, and 7 bases had no gene match. The CDR3 has 16 amino acids. The CDR3 here is CASSPRQGRSYNEQFF. CDR3 in DNA: TGTGCCAGCAGCCCCAGACAGGGGCGATCCTACAATGAGCAGTTCTTC. Combining the CDR3 with reference TRBV7-9 and TRBJ2-1 gives the whole variable domain DTGVSQNPRHKITKRGQNVTFRCDPISEHNRLYWYRQTLGQGPEFLTYFQNEAQLEKSRLLSDRFSAERPKGSFSTLEIQRTEQGDSAMYLCASSPRQGRSYNEQFFGPGTRLTVL.

This clonotype qualifies as medium-sized. This sequence joins TRBV20-1 and TRBJ2-5, with D perhaps TRBD1 (5 bases). Per germline, CDR1 DFQATT and CDR2 SNEGSKA (reference sequence). With 7 bases removed from V and 2 bases from J, the gap between germline ends came to 11 bases. The CDR3 spans 12 residues. CDR3 amino acids: CSVRGLQETQYF. The CDR3 nucleotides read TGCAGTGTAAGGGGTTTACAAGAGACCCAGTACTTC.

This clonotype was seen at least ten times. V usage is TRBV12-3 or TRBV12-4 and J usage is TRBJ2-1; D remains ambiguous. V lost 5 bases and J 2 bases, leaving 25 bases between the germline ends. CDR3 length: 19 residues. The CDR3 reads CASSHSRYGAESTYNEQFF. CDR3 DNA sequence: TGTGCCAGCAGTCACTCCCGTTACGGAGCCGAGTCGACCTACAATGAGCAGTTCTTC.

This sequence joins TRBV10-3 and TRBJ2-5; D not resolved. CDR1 and CDR2 (germline): ENHRY, SYGVKD. This CDR3 is 15 amino acids long. The V and J ends lost 4 bases and 5 bases respectively, with 17 bases between them. CDR3 sequence: CAISGQDRPSETQYF. The CDR3 DNA sequence: TGTGCCATCAGTGGGCAGGACCGGCCCTCCGAGACCCAGTACTTC.

This clonotype is medium-sized in the sample. The CDR3 coding sequence is TGTGCCTGCCTCCGGGACTATTCTAACGAGCAGTACTTC. Translated, it gives CACLRDYSNEQYF. V gene TRBV30 combines with J gene TRBJ2-7; 7 positions match TRBD2. J was trimmed by 5 bases and V by 6 bases; bases with no gene match: 10. Germline CDR1 reads GTSNPN; CDR2 reads SVGIG (reference sequence). The CDR3 has 13 amino acids.

This clonotype was counted a few times. A read error may be the cause here, since a much bigger clone is one base away. This chain links TRBV3-1 with TRBJ1-5; D not certain. Per germline, CDR1 LGHDT and CDR2 YNNKEL (reference sequence). This CDR3 is 15 amino acids long. Between the trimmed V and J ends, which lost 1 base and 6 bases, there was a span of 13 bases. This CDR3 reads CASSQGGWVGQPQHF. CDR3 nucleotides: TGTGCCAGCAGCCAAGGTGGCTGGGTAGGTCAGCCCCAGCATTTT.

The rearrangement uses TRBV24-1 and TRBJ2-5; no firm D call. The CDR3 length is 13 residues. Germline-derived CDR1 and CDR2 are KGHDR and SFDVKD. The ends were cut back, 5 bases at V and 7 bases at J, with 13 bases in the middle. CDR3 DNA: TGTGCCACCAGTGTAGCCACCTATGGGACCCAGTACTTC. Its protein product is CATSVATYGTQYF.